Below are 23 T cell receptor beta chains sequenced from a single sample in a study of technical replicates of blood from a handful of donors. Some clones are missing from TCRdb's copy, which holds only in-frame ones; the method was immunoSEQ multiplex PCR. Of just under 85,000 clones in the sample, about 92% are singletons; the top ten hold more than 0.2%. The sequenced sample was T cells isolated from PBMCs. The receptor set was obtained from a human donor in good health.

This chain connects TRBV5-6 to TRBJ2-1; tentatively, D is TRBD1 (7 bases). The ends were cut back, 4 bases at V and 0 bases at J, with 17 bases in the middle. The CDR3 spans 17 residues. CDR1 is SGHDT and CDR2 is YYEEEE in the germline V gene. Here the CDR3 DNA reads TGTGCCAGCAGCATGGACAGGACTATCCGCTCCTACAATGAGCAGTTCTTC. It specifies CASSMDRTIRSYNEQFF.

As DNA, the CDR3 is TGTGCCAGCAGTACCTTGGGAGTAACAGATACGCAGTATTTT. It encodes CASSTLGVTDTQYF. The genes are TRBV27 and TRBJ2-3; a possible D gene is TRBD2 (5 bases). The CDR3 has 14 residues. Between the trimmed V and J ends, which lost 5 bases and 3 bases, there was a span of 12 bases. Germline V gene data show CDR1 as MNHEY and CDR2 as SMNVEV (reference sequence).

This sequence joins TRBV19 and TRBJ1-5; TRBD1 matches at 7 bases. V trimming: 2 bases; J trimming: 3 bases; junction bases outside the gene matches: 13. CDR3 length: 18 amino acids. From germline, CDR1 is LNHDA and CDR2 SQIVND (reference sequence). The CDR3 DNA sequence: TGTGCCAGTAGTATAATAAGGTATGAGGACAGGCCCAATCAGCCCCAGCATTTT. It translates to CASSIIRYEDRPNQPQHF.

The CDR3 region has the DNA TGTGCCAGCAAAACCGGGACTAGTAGCTACGAGCAGTACTTC. Residues: CASKTGTSSYEQYF. The V call is TRBV6-5, the J call TRBJ2-7, with 8 positions matching TRBD2. After removal of 7 bases from V and 3 bases from J, the junction contained 8 bases not matched to a gene. The CDR3 is 14 amino acids. CDR1 is MNHEY, CDR2 SVGAGI, per germline.

This clone was observed once. V usage is TRBV9 and J usage is TRBJ1-1; TRBD1 matches 8 bases. Germline V gene sequence: CDR1 SGDLS, CDR2 YYNGEE. The ends lost 0 bases at V and 1 base at J; junction bases unmatched: 2. The CDR3 spans 15 residues. CDR3 DNA sequence: TGTGCCAGCAGCGTAGTGGACAGGGAGAACACTGAAGCTTTCTTT. Translating gives CASSVVDRENTEAFF.

The chain carries TRBV5-1 and TRBJ2-5, with D perhaps TRBD2 (5 bases). The CDR3 extends over 14 amino acids. Germline values: CDR1 SGHRS, CDR2 YFSETQ. V was pared by 2 bases and J by 5 bases, with 13 bases between. The CDR3 sequence is CASSFTGFRETQYF. The DNA for the CDR3 is TGCGCCAGCAGCTTTACGGGATTCCGCGAGACCCAGTACTTC.

The rearrangement links TRBV9 to TRBJ1-1; D may be TRBD1 (5 bases). The CDR3 covers 13 residues. From germline, CDR1 is SGDLS and CDR2 YYNGEE. With 2 bases removed from V and 4 bases from J, the gap between germline ends came to 9 bases. As DNA, the CDR3 is TGTGCCAGCAGCGTTGGGGGGACCACTGAAGCTTTCTTT. Its protein is CASSVGGTTEAFF. Drawing the rest from reference TRBV9 and TRBJ1-1, the complete variable domain is DSGVTQTPKHLITATGQRVTLRCSPRSGDLSVYWYQQSLDQGLQFLIQYYNGEERAKGNILERFSAQQFPDLHSELNLSSLELGDSALYFCASSVGGTTEAFFGQGTRLTVV.

On this clone itself: A junction end diverges from the germline sequence, so it may reflect a read error. This chain joins TRBV18 and TRBJ1-2, with unresolved D. Germline assignment: CDR1 KGHSH and CDR2 LQKENI. CDR3 length: 12 amino acids. The CDR3 bases are TGTGCCAGCTCAGGCAGTAACTATGACTACACCTTC. Translating it yields CASSGSNYDYTF.

The chain recombines TRBV19 with TRBJ1-1; D unclear. Germline assignment: CDR1 LNHDA and CDR2 SQIVND (reference sequence). The CDR3 length is 14 residues. V dropped 2 bases and J dropped 3 bases, with 10 bases sitting between them. The CDR3: CASSIRSGDTEAFF. The CDR3 nucleotides read TGTGCCAGTAGTATAAGATCGGGAGACACTGAAGCTTTCTTT.

The chain joins TRBV4-1 to TRBJ2-7; 7 bases map to TRBD2. The germline V gene encodes CDR1 MGHRA and CDR2 YSYEKL. The CDR3 is 14 amino acids. Trimming cost V 0 bases and J 5 bases; bases outside gene matches: 4. The CDR3 loop reads CASSQDGGFNEQYF. In DNA form, the CDR3 reads TGCGCCAGCAGCCAAGACGGGGGGTTCAACGAGCAGTACTTC.

The chain combines TRBV29-1 with TRBJ2-1, with a possible D match to TRBD2 (6 bases). The CDR3 has 13 amino acids. The V gene's germline CDR1 is SQVTM and CDR2 ANQGSEA. V lost 5 bases to trimming and J lost 8 bases, with 16 bases between them. DNA of the CDR3: TGCAGCGTTTTAGCGGCCCCGGGGGATGAGCAGTTCTTC. Its protein product is CSVLAAPGDEQFF.

The chain couples TRBV5-4 to TRBJ2-1, with D uncertain. The CDR3 sequence is 16 residues long. From germline, CDR1 is SGHNT and CDR2 YYREEE (reference sequence). Trimming left V 0 bases short and J 3 bases short, with 13 bases between. The CDR3 DNA reads as TGTGCCAGCAGCTTGGATATGTCTAGAGTCTACAATGAGCAGTTCTTC. Translating it yields CASSLDMSRVYNEQFF.

V and J are TRBV19 and TRBJ1-1, with a tentative D call TRBD1 (6 bases). V lost 7 bases and J lost 3, with 18 bases in between. Germline lookup yields CDR1 LNHDA and CDR2 SQIVND (reference sequence). The CDR3 is made up of 15 amino acids. The CDR3 here is CASIRGKGRDTEAFF. The CDR3 DNA reads as TGTGCCAGTATAAGGGGGAAAGGGAGGGACACTGAAGCTTTCTTT. Drawing the rest from reference TRBV19 and TRBJ1-1, the complete variable domain is DGGITQSPKYLFRKEGQNVTLSCEQNLNHDAMYWYRQDPGQGLRLIYYSQIVNDFQKGDIAEGYSVSREKKESFPLTVTSAQKNPTAFYLCASIRGKGRDTEAFFGQGTRLTVV.

The gene calls are TRBV28 and TRBJ2-7, with 10 bases fitting TRBD1. The CDR3 has 16 amino acids. Germline assignment: CDR1 MDHEN and CDR2 SYDVKM. V lost 5 bases and J lost 3; bases outside the gene matches: 10. CDR3 coding DNA: TGTGCCAGCAGTCCAAGGGGACAGGGGAAATACTACGAGCAGTACTTC. This encodes CASSPRGQGKYYEQYF.

This sequence joins TRBV5-6 and TRBJ1-1, with 9 nucleotides matching TRBD1. The CDR3 runs 14 residues. Germline lookup yields CDR1 SGHDT and CDR2 YYEEEE. The V gene end was trimmed by 4 bases and the J gene end by 3 bases; junction bases not matched to a gene: 4. CDR3 coding DNA: TGTGCCAGCAGCACAGGGGACAGGGACACTGAAGCTTTCTTT. Its protein product is CASSTGDRDTEAFF.

This clone turned up a few times. This rearrangement joins TRBV19 to TRBJ1-5, with D perhaps matching TRBD1 (5 bases). CDR1 and CDR2 from the germline V gene are LNHDA and SQIVND (reference sequence). V was shortened by 3 bases and J by 1 base, with 13 bases between the two germline ends. The CDR3 is made up of 16 amino acids. The chain's CDR3 is CASSMWAGKSNQPQHF. CDR3 DNA sequence: TGTGCCAGTAGTATGTGGGCAGGGAAAAGCAATCAGCCCCAGCATTTT.

V usage is TRBV28 and J usage is TRBJ2-3; 7 bases map to TRBD2. V was pared by 7 bases and J by 2 bases, with 12 bases of the junction left unmatched. This CDR3 is 16 amino acids long. The V gene's germline CDR1 is MDHEN and CDR2 SYDVKM. In nucleotides, the CDR3 is TGTGCCAGCAAAACACCACTAGGGGACTACACAGATACGCAGTATTTT. Translating it yields CASKTPLGDYTDTQYF.

J is TRBJ1-2 and V is TRBV14, with unresolved D. The CDR3 consists of 14 residues. V shed 3 bases and J shed 4 bases, with 12 bases lying between them. The germline CDR1 and CDR2 sequences are SGHDN and FVKESK. CDR3 sequence: CASSHRRGLYGYTF. For the CDR3, the DNA is TGTGCCAGCAGCCACCGCCGAGGACTCTATGGCTACACCTTC.

The chain is built from TRBV11-3 and TRBJ2-3, with 9 bases lining up with TRBD1. In germline, CDR1 is SGHNT, CDR2 YENEEA. V trimming: 3 bases; J trimming: 3 bases; junction bases outside the gene matches: 13. CDR3 length: 18 amino acids. In nucleotides, the CDR3 is TGTGCCAGCAGCTTTTTTCCCGGACAGGGGCAAGGTACAGATACGCAGTATTTT. Translated: CASSFFPGQGQGTDTQYF.

V gene TRBV7-9 combines with J gene TRBJ2-7; TRBD1 matches at 10 bases. J lost 7 bases, V lost 5 bases, and 14 bases had no gene match. Germline-derived CDR1 and CDR2 are SEHNR and FQNEAQ (reference sequence). This CDR3 is built from 16 residues. This CDR3 is CASSPRFEDRGSEQYF. The CDR3 DNA reads TGTGCCAGCAGCCCACGGTTCGAGGACAGGGGGTCAGAGCAGTACTTC.

The chain is built from TRBV5-4 and TRBJ2-1, with 14 bases aligning to TRBD2. There are 16 residues in the CDR3. Trimming cost V 3 bases and J 4 bases; bases outside gene matches: 3. The germline CDR1 and CDR2 sequences are SGHNT and YYREEE (reference sequence). The DNA of the CDR3 is TGTGCCAGCAGCTCGGGACTAGCGGGAGCATACAATGAGCAGTTCTTC. Translating it yields CASSSGLAGAYNEQFF. Full variable domain (rest looked up from reference TRBV5-4 and TRBJ2-1): ETGVTQSPTHLIKTRGQQVTLRCSSQSGHNTVSWYQQALGQGPQFIFQYYREEENGRGNFPPRFSGLQFPNYSSELNVNALELDDSALYLCASSSGLAGAYNEQFFGPGTRLTVL.

The V call is TRBV7-9, the J call TRBJ1-5, with 9 bases aligning to TRBD1. Trimming at V came to 6 bases and at J to 4 bases, leaving 4 bases not matched to a gene. CDR3 length: 14 residues. Germline lookup yields CDR1 SEHNR and CDR2 FQNEAQ (reference sequence). CDR3 sequence: CASRRDRANQPQHF. For the CDR3, the DNA is TGTGCCAGCAGGCGGGACAGGGCTAATCAGCCCCAGCATTTT.

The chain carries TRBV6-6 and TRBJ2-1; unclear D gene. V was clipped by 0 bases and J by 5 bases, with 11 bases between them. Germline V lookup: CDR1 MNHNY, CDR2 SVGAGI (reference sequence). CDR3 length: 15 residues. The CDR3, as DNA: TGTGCCAGCAGTTACTCGAAAAAACAGAACAATGAGCAGTTCTTC. The encoded protein is CASSYSKKQNNEQFF.